Following are 8 T cell receptor beta chains from one sample sequenced in a study of beta chain features in type 1 diabetes. What was sequenced were expressed TCRB transcripts, since all of the isolated RNA had been reverse transcribed. The assay was immunoSEQ multiplex PCR, and TCRdb's table has in-frame clones only and misses some. Of about half a million clones detected, about 29% appear once; the ten largest clones hold 0.06% to 0.07%. The sequencing input was naive CD4+ T cells from blood. These receptors all come from a man aged 18 to 29 in good health.

The chain employs TRBV25-1 and TRBJ2-3; TRBD2 agrees at 10 bases. The CDR3 covers 17 residues. Unmatched junction bases numbered 12, after V lost 4 bases and J lost 5 bases. Germline V gene data show CDR1 as MGHDK and CDR2 as SYGVNS. CDR3 bases: TGTGCCAGCAGTGGCGTTACTAGCGGGAAGGTTAAAGATACGCAGTATTTT. It translates to CASSGVTSGKVKDTQYF. The full variable domain, with the rest looked up from reference TRBV25-1 and TRBJ2-3, is EADIYQTPRYLVIGTGKKITLECSQTMGHDKMYWYQQDPGMELHLIHYSYGVNSTEKGDLSSESTVSRIRTEHFPLTLESARPSHTSQYLCASSGVTSGKVKDTQYFGPGTRLTVL.

This chain connects TRBV30 to TRBJ2-7; 7 nucleotides agree with TRBD2. The V segment lost 5 bases and the J segment 2 bases; nucleotides outside the gene matches: 9. The CDR3 sequence is 14 residues long. Looked up from germline, CDR1 is GTSNPN and CDR2 is SVGIG (reference sequence). The DNA of the CDR3 is TGTGCCTGGGCACCTAGGGAGGGACCCTACGAGCAGTACTTC. It specifies CAWAPREGPYEQYF.

This clone was recorded only once. This chain joins TRBV7-2 and TRBJ2-1; weak D call: TRBD2 (6 bases). Between the trimmed V and J ends, which lost 1 base and 7 bases, there was a span of 11 bases. The CDR3 contains 14 residues. The V gene's germline CDR1 is SGHTA and CDR2 FQGNSA. CDR3 coding DNA: TGTGCCAGCAGCTTAGAGTCCGGGGGAAATGAGCAGTTCTTC. It codes for CASSLESGGNEQFF.

The rearrangement links TRBV4-2 to TRBJ2-1; D not resolved. Germline CDR1 is LGHNA and CDR2 is YNFKEQ. The CDR3 is 13 amino acids. V lost 1 base and J 4 bases, leaving 5 bases between the germline ends. The CDR3 DNA sequence: TGTGCCAGCAGCCAAGGGGGTTACAATGAGCAGTTCTTC. Amino acid sequence: CASSQGGYNEQFF.

This chain connects TRBV30 to TRBJ2-5; TRBD2 aligns across 9 bases. This CDR3 region has 16 residues. CDR1 and CDR2 (germline): GTSNPN, SVGIG (reference sequence). The J segment lost 4 bases and the V segment lost 1 base, leaving 10 bases of the junction unmatched. CDR3 nucleotides: TGTGCCTGGAGTGCCGGGGGCGGGAGGGCCGGAGAGACCCAGTACTTC. The encoded protein is CAWSAGGGRAGETQYF.

J is TRBJ2-1 and V is TRBV5-6, with D uncertain. Germline-derived CDR1 and CDR2 are SGHDT and YYEEEE. This CDR3 has 11 residues. Trimming shortened V by 1 base and J by 6 bases, and 2 bases separated the two germline ends. The chain's CDR3 is CASSLFNEQFF. In nucleotides, the CDR3 is TGTGCCAGCAGCTTGTTCAATGAGCAGTTCTTC.

This clone was seen a few times. The rearrangement uses TRBV5-4 and TRBJ2-1; D assignment may be TRBD1 or TRBD2 (5 bases each). CDR1 is SGHNT, CDR2 YYREEE, per germline (reference sequence). V lost 4 bases, J lost 5 bases, and 13 bases lay in between. CDR3 length: 14 amino acids. The DNA for the CDR3 is TGTGCCAGCAGCACCCGGGACGGCCACAATGAGCAGTTCTTC. Amino acids: CASSTRDGHNEQFF.

This CDR3 is CASRRTGSEKLFF. The CDR3 DNA sequence: TGTGCCAGCCGGCGGACAGGGAGTGAAAAACTGTTTTTT. This chain uses TRBV7-9 with TRBJ1-4, with 8 bases fitting TRBD1. V dropped 8 bases and J dropped 7; count of bases not matched to a gene: 6. CDR3 length: 13 residues. CDR1 SEHNR and CDR2 FQNEAQ come from the germline V gene (reference sequence).